This T cell receptor (beta chain) was retrieved from a study of blood T cell repertoires in COVID-19 (dated by TCRdb to about 2020). Regarding the research as a whole: Collaborator samples came from the United States, Italy and Spain and covered acute and convalescent phases of COVID-19. The material from the prospective study consisted of cDNA or gDNA derived from T cells, B-cell-depleted T cells, or PBMCs. Deeply sampled blood TCRbeta repertoires from subjects exposed to, actively infected with, or recovered from COVID-19 were included in the dataset. A freely available public database, intended as a resource for researchers studying the immune response to SARS-CoV-2, is where the repertoires were released. The samples were drawn from two sources: the first 160 participants of the ongoing ImmuneRACE study, and some 1,300 subjects contributed by 6 global collaborators. Nearly every sample came with metadata listing a de-identified subject ID, COVID-19 status, age in years and sex. Where available, HLA class I and class II types were taken from metadata supplied by the sample provider and were not determined by assay-based typing. What the research found in general, with its limitations: How much clinical and demographic metadata was included differed by source and by participant, and the metadata was provided uncurated.

TCRbeta CDR3 regions were amplified from genomic DNA by means of the immunoSEQ Assay, a bias-controlled multiplex PCR. The published analysis was carried out like this. Nucleated cell counts per sample were estimated from amplification of reference gene primers within the assay. Sequence reads were collapsed and filtered to measure the absolute abundance of every unique TCRbeta CDR3 rearrangement. For each sample, productive Simpson clonality was calculated as the square root of Simpson's diversity index across productive rearrangements. TCRdb obtained this table from immuneACCESS and retained in-frame rearrangements with V and J assigned. These tables miss some clones; where compared with another copy, unresolved V genes account for less than half of the shortfall, and the remainder is unexplained. That table supplies the V and J calls and clone size; D and trimming were determined from the DNA. For this sample there are about 180,000 clones; approximately 89% appear just once. Of the sample, approximately 6.2% falls within the top ten clones.

Points on this clone: Its cognate antigen has yet to be identified. There are no base qualities to consult, and no much larger clone falls within one base.

The CDR3 spans 15 residues, from the cysteine through the phenylalanine. The DNA shown is the 45-base CDR3, in frame from base 1. For CDR1 and CDR2, the germline V gene (reference sequence) lists LGHDT and YNNKEL. V loses 0 bases of germline sequence and J loses 4 bases, and the interval between the two ends is 12 bases. Participants in the prospective study were aged about 18 to 95 years, lived in 24 United States geographic areas, and enrolled through a virtual design. In the prospective study, cohorts were assigned on the basis of participant-reported clinical history obtained from a screening survey and a study questionnaire. Recovered participants in ImmuneRACE Cohort 3 were defined by two consecutive negative NP/OP PCR tests, clearance by a healthcare professional, or resolution of symptoms. In the prospective study, mobile phlebotomists collected whole blood, serum and a nasopharyngeal or oropharyngeal swab from each participant. Prospective study participants could optionally give additional blood draws and questionnaires over a roughly two-month period. Before DNA extraction, blood samples from the prospective study were shipped at room temperature or frozen.

This clonotype originated in a man aged 35 to 55 who had recovered from COVID-19. Sequenced input: PBMCs or T cells enriched from blood (not recorded which). The receptor chain draws on TRBV3-1 (or the pseudogene TRBV3-2) and TRBJ1-1, with the D gene call left open. The CDR3 has the sequence CASSQEEGGFTEAFF. The nucleotides are TGTGCCAGCAGCCAAGAGGAGGGAGGGTTCACTGAAGCTTTCTTT.